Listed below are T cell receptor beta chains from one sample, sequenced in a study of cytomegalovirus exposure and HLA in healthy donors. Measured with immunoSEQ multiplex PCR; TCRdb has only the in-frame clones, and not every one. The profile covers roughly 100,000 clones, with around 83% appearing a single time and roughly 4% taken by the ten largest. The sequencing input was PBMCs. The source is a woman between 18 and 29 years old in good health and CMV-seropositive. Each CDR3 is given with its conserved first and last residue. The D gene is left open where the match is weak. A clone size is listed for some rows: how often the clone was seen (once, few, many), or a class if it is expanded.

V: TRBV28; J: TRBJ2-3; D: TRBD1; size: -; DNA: TGTGCCAGCCTCCGGGACAGCAGCACAGATACGCAGTATTTT; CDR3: CASLRDSSTDTQYF
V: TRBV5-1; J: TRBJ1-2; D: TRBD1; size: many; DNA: TGCGCCAGCAGCTTGGCCGGGACAGGGGGCGAGGGCTACACCTTC; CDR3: CASSLAGTGGEGYTF
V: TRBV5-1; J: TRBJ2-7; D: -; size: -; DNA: TGCGCCAGCAGCTTTTCTAGCTCCTACGAGCAGTACTTC; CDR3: CASSFSSSYEQYF
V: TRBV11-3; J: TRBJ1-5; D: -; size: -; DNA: TGTGCCAGCAGCTTAGGGGCCTCCGAAGGTAATCAGCCCCAGCATTTT; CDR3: CASSLGASEGNQPQHF
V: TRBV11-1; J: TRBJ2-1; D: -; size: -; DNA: TGTGCCAGCAGCTCTACCTTGCGCAATGAGCAGTTCTTC; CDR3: CASSSTLRNEQFF
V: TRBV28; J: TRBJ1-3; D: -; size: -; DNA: TGTGCCAGCAGCCGGGGGGGAAACACCATATATTTT; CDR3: CASSRGGNTIYF
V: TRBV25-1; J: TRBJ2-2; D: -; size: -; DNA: TGTGCCAGCAGTCCTCTTACTAACACCGGGGAGCTGTTTTTT; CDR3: CASSPLTNTGELFF
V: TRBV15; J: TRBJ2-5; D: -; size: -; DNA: TGTGCCACCAGCAGAGATCGGGGGGAGACCCAGTACTTC; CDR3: CATSRDRGETQYF
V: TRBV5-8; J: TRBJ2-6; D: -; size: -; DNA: TGTGCCAGCAGGATCAGGGGGGCCGGGGCCAACGTCCTGACTTTC; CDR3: CASRIRGAGANVLTF
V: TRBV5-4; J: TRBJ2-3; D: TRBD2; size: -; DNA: TGTGCCAGCAGCTTCCAGAGCGGGAGTGTAGATACGCAGTATTTT; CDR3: CASSFQSGSVDTQYF
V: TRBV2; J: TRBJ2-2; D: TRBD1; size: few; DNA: TGTGCCAGCAGTCAGGGGGCCGGGGAGCTGTTTTTT; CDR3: CASSQGAGELFF
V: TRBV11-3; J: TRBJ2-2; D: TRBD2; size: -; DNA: TGTGCCAGCAGCCGGCTAGCGGGAGGTGTCGGGGAGCTGTTTTTT; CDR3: CASSRLAGGVGELFF
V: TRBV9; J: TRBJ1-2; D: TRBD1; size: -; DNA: TGTGCCAGCAGAGCGGACAGGAACTACTATGGCTACACCTTC; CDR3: CASRADRNYYGYTF